Below are 8 T cell receptor beta chains sequenced from a single sample in a study of T cells after yellow fever vaccination. TCRdb independently ran MiXCR on the 5' RACE reads; one entry per CDR3 protein. The table records about 130,000 distinct CDR3 sequences, about 7.4% of them present only once. Sequenced material: CD4+ T cells sorted from PBMCs, taken around 10 days after the first yellow fever vaccination. Receptors originate from a man younger than 30 who received the YFV17D yellow fever vaccine.

This clonotype showed up many times. V gene TRBV6-5 combines with J gene TRBJ2-6; tentatively, D is TRBD1 (7 bases). This CDR3 contains 18 residues. Germline CDR1 reads MNHEY; CDR2 reads SVGAGI. V was cut by 5 bases and J by 1 base, with 18 bases left in between. This CDR3 reads CASSRGRRGQSGANVLTF. DNA of the CDR3: TGTGCCAGCAGTCGTGGACGGAGGGGGCAGTCTGGGGCCAACGTCCTGACTTTC.

This clonotype was seen many times. The rearrangement uses TRBV6-2 or TRBV6-3 and TRBJ1-1; D is uncertain. V dropped 6 bases and J dropped 5 bases, with 13 bases sitting between them. The CDR3 consists of 13 residues. Germline CDR1 reads MNHEY; CDR2 reads SVGEGT. The DNA for the CDR3 is TGTGCCAGCAGCCCAGTGGCGGTAACTGAAGCTTTCTTT. This codes for CASSPVAVTEAFF.

The rearrangement links TRBV12-1 to TRBJ2-7. TRBV12-1 represents a pseudogene. This CDR3 region has 13 residues. The CDR3 region is CASSRRLLYEQYV. Written as DNA, the CDR3 is TGTGCCAGCAGCCGCCGGCTCCTCTACGAGCAGTACGTC.

This clonotype was counted only a few times. This chain connects TRBV11-2 to TRBJ2-1; 11 bases are shared with TRBD2. The V gene's germline CDR1 is SGHAT and CDR2 FQNNGV. V was pared by 4 bases and J by 7 bases, with 9 bases of the junction left unmatched. The CDR3 is 16 amino acids. For the CDR3, the DNA is TGTGCCAGCAGCTGGTTAGCGGGGGGGACTGTGAATGAGCAGTTCTTC. Translating it yields CASSWLAGGTVNEQFF.

This clonotype showed up many times. V is TRBV5-1 and J is TRBJ2-1; 8 bases agree with TRBD1. The V gene's germline CDR1 is SGHRS and CDR2 YFSETQ. V was clipped by 2 bases and J by 0 bases; unmatched bases: 4. The CDR3 spans 16 residues. In DNA form, the CDR3 reads TGCGCCAGCAGCTTTGACAGGGGACTCTCCTACAATGAGCAGTTCTTC. This codes for CASSFDRGLSYNEQFF. Full variable domain (remainder filled in from reference TRBV5-1 and TRBJ2-1): KAGVTQTPRYLIKTRGQQVTLSCSPISGHRSVSWYQQTPGQGLQFLFEYFSETQRNKGNFPGRFSGRQFSNSRSEMNVSTLELGDSALYLCASSFDRGLSYNEQFFGPGTRLTVL.

This clonotype was counted many times. The rearrangement joins TRBV3-1 to TRBJ1-2; D uncertain. The CDR3 spans 14 residues. Germline V gene sequence: CDR1 LGHDT, CDR2 YNNKEL (reference sequence). With 0 bases removed from V and 4 bases from J, the gap between germline ends came to 9 bases. CDR3 sequence reads: CASSQDRATYGYTF. CDR3 nucleotides: TGTGCCAGCAGCCAAGACAGAGCCACCTATGGCTACACCTTC.

Ten or more counts support this clonotype. The chain employs TRBV20-1 and TRBJ2-3; D possibly corresponds to TRBD2 (5 bases). V was trimmed by 3 bases and J by 4 bases, leaving 11 bases between them. Looked up from germline, CDR1 is DFQATT and CDR2 is SNEGSKA (reference sequence). This CDR3 has 13 amino acids. This chain's CDR3 is CSAREDLADTQYF. For the CDR3, the DNA is TGCAGTGCTAGGGAGGACTTAGCAGATACGCAGTATTTT.

This clonotype was seen ten or more times. The chain links TRBV19 to TRBJ2-2; D is unresolved. CDR1 and CDR2 (germline): LNHDA, SQIVND (reference sequence). This CDR3 region has 13 residues. V was shortened by 3 bases and J by 2 bases, with 4 bases between the two germline ends. The CDR3 loop is CASSMRNTGELFF. The CDR3 nucleotides read TGTGCCAGTAGTATGAGAAACACCGGGGAGCTGTTTTTT.